This T cell receptor beta chain was sequenced for a study of blood T cell repertoires in COVID-19. Overall study: Both acute and convalescent COVID-19 samples were obtained from the United States, Italy and Spain. The cDNA or gDNA used as material had been derived from T cells, B-cell-depleted T cells, or PBMCs.

Original data processing: Estimates of nucleated cell counts were drawn from the amplification of reference gene primers. Some clones are missing from TCRdb's copy, which holds only in-frame ones; the method was immunoSEQ multiplex PCR. V and J calls and clone size are given by that table; D and trimming were obtained from the DNA. The profile shows about 18,000 clones, just over 90% of them singletons. The germline V gene has CDR1 SGHRS and CDR2 YFSETQ. The CDR3 runs 17 residues. After removal of 0 bases from V and 0 bases from J, the junction contained 6 bases not matched to a gene. The chain joins TRBV5-1 to TRBJ1-3; 7 nucleotides match TRBD1. This TCR was recovered from a human donor in a cohort sampled during active COVID-19. Sequencing was done on a sample of peripheral blood. The CDR3, as DNA: TGCGCCAGCAGCTTGGGTGGACAGGCGAGCTCTGGAAACACCATATATTTT. Encoded protein: CASSLGGQASSGNTIYF. Complete variable domain (other parts from reference TRBV5-1 and TRBJ1-3): KAGVTQTPRYLIKTRGQQVTLSCSPISGHRSVSWYQQTPGQGLQFLFEYFSETQRNKGNFPGRFSGRQFSNSRSEMNVSTLELGDSALYLCASSLGGQASSGNTIYFGEGSWLTVV.